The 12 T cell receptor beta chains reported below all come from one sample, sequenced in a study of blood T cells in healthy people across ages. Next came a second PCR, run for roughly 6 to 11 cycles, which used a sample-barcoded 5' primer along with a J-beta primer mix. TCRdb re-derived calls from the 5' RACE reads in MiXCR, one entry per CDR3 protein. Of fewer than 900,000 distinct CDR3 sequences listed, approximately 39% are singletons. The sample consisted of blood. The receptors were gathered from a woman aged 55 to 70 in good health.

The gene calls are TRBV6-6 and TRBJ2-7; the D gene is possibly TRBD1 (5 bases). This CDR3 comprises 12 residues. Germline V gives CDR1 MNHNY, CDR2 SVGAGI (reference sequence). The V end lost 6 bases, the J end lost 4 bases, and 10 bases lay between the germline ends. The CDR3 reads CASRPQGYEQYF. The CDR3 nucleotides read TGTGCCAGCAGGCCCCAGGGATACGAGCAGTACTTC.

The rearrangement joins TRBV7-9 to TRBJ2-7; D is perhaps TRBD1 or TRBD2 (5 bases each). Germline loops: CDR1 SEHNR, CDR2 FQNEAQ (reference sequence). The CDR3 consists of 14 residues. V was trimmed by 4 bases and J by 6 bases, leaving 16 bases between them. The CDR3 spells CASSYPGRTCEQYF. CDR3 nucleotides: TGTGCCAGCAGCTACCCGGGACGGACCTGCGAGCAGTACTTC. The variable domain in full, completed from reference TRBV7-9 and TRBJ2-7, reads DTGVSQNPRHKITKRGQNVTFRCDPISEHNRLYWYRQTLGQGPEFLTYFQNEAQLEKSRLLSDRFSAERPKGSFSTLEIQRTEQGDSAMYLCASSYPGRTCEQYFGPGTRLTVT.

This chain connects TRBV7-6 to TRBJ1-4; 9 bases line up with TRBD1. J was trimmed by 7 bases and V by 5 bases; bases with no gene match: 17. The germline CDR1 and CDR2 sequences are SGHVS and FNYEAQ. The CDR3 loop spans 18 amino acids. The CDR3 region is CASSVGDREGLRGEKLFF. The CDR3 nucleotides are TGTGCCAGCAGCGTAGGGGACAGGGAGGGTCTACGGGGTGAAAAACTGTTTTTT. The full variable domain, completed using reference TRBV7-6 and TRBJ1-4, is GAGVSQSPRYKVTKRGQDVALRCDPISGHVSLYWYRQALGQGPEFLTYFNYEAQQDKSGLPNDRFSAERPEGSISTLTIQRTEQRDSAMYRCASSVGDREGLRGEKLFFGSGTQLSVL.

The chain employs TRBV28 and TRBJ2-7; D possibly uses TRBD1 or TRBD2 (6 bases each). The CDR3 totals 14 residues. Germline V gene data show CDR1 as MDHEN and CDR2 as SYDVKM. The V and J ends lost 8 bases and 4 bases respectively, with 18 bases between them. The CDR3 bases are TGTGCCAGCGAGAATGGGGGGCCGGGGTACGAGCAGTACTTC. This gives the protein CASENGGPGYEQYF.

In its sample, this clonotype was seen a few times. The CDR3 reads CASGLGQGSLNEQFF. In DNA form, the CDR3 reads TGTGCTAGTGGCCTCGGACAGGGGAGTTTGAATGAGCAGTTCTTC. The chain is built from TRBV12-5 and TRBJ2-1; 9 bases fit TRBD1. This CDR3 region has 15 residues. Germline trimming cut 6 bases from V and 7 bases from J; bases unmatched to any gene: 10. Germline V CDR1 and CDR2: LGHNT, FRNRAP.

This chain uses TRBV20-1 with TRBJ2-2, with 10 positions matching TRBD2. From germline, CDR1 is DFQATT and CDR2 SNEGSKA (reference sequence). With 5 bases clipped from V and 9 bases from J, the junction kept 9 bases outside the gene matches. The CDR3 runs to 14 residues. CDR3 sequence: CSAVSGGARRELFF. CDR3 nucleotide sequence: TGCAGTGCTGTGAGCGGGGGGGCCCGGAGGGAGCTGTTTTTT.

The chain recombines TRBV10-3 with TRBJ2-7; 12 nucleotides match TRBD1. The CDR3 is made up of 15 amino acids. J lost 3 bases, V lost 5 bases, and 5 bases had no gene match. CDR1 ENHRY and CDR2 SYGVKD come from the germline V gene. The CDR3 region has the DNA TGTGCCATCAGTAAGGGACAGGGGGCTTACTACGAGCAGTACTTC. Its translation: CAISKGQGAYYEQYF.

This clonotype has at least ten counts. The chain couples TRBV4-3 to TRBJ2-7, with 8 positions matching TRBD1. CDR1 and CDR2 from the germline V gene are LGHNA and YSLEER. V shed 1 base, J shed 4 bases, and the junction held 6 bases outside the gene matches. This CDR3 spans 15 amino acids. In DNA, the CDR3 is TGCGCCAGCAGCCAAGGGGCAGGGGGCGGATACGAGCAGTACTTC. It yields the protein CASSQGAGGGYEQYF.

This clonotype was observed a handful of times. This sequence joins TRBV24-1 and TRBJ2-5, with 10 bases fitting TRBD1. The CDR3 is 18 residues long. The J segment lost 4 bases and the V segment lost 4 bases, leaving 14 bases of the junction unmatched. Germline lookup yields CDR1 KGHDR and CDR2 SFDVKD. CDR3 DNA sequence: TGTGCCACCAGTGAACCTCCCTTTGACAGGGGGCAGGGAGAGACCCAGTACTTC. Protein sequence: CATSEPPFDRGQGETQYF.

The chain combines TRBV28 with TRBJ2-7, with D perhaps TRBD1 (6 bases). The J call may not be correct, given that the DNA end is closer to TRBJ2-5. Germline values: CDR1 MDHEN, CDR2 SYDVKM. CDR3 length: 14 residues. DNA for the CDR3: TGTGCCAGCAAACAGCAGGGGCGCCTGGAGACCCAGTACTTC. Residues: CASKQQGRLETQYF.

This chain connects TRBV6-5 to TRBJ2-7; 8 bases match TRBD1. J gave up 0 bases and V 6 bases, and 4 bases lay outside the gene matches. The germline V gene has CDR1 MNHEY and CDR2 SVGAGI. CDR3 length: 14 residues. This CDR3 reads CASRETGASYEQYF. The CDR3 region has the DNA TGTGCCAGCAGGGAGACAGGGGCCTCCTACGAGCAGTACTTC.

The CDR3 is CASSLGGSGAYNEQFF. CDR3 DNA: TGTGCCAGCAGCCTCGGGGGAAGCGGGGCATACAATGAGCAGTTCTTC. The chain links TRBV9 to TRBJ2-1; 7 nucleotides agree with TRBD2. The germline gives CDR1 SGDLS, CDR2 YYNGEE. Trimming at V came to 4 bases and at J to 4 bases, leaving 11 bases not matched to a gene. The CDR3 length is 16 residues.